These 25 T cell receptor beta chains share one sample of origin, sequenced in a study of shared clonotypes between healthy human individuals. Profiling relied on immunoSEQ multiplex PCR, and the TCRdb table lists in-frame clones only, not all of them. Seen here are hundreds of thousands of clones, around 76% observed once, and the top ten hold about 11%. Sequencing used PBMCs. All receptors come from a woman aged 40 to 49 in good health. Some clones in this sample may be carry-over from other donors' samples.

For the CDR3, the DNA is TGTGCCAGCAGCCAAGAGCCCCTTCTGGGACAGGGGGACACCGGGGAGCTGTTTTTT. Residues: CASSQEPLLGQGDTGELFF. V usage is TRBV14 and J usage is TRBJ2-2, with 11 bases lining up with TRBD1. Per germline, CDR1 SGHDN and CDR2 FVKESK. The CDR3 length is 19 residues. V lost 0 bases to trimming and J lost 3 bases; unmatched junction nucleotides: 9. The full variable domain, its missing parts supplied by reference TRBV14 and TRBJ2-2, is EAGVTQFPSHSVIEKGQTVTLRCDPISGHDNLYWYRRVMGKEIKFLLHFVKESKQDESGMPNNRFLAERTGGTYSTLKVQPAELEDSGVYFCASSQEPLLGQGDTGELFFGEGSRLTVL.

The genes are TRBV29-1 and TRBJ2-2, with D possibly matching TRBD2 (6 bases). The germline V and J ends were trimmed by 7 bases and 3 bases, with 15 bases remaining between them. The CDR3 is made up of 14 amino acids. Germline V gene sequence: CDR1 SQVTM, CDR2 ANQGSEA. CDR3 nucleotide sequence: TGCAGCGGGGACTGGACACCGGACACCGGGGAGCTGTTTTTT. It yields the protein CSGDWTPDTGELFF.

The chain joins TRBV7-3 to TRBJ2-2; 14 bases match TRBD2. The V and J ends lost 5 bases and 4 bases, in that order; junction bases with no gene match: 6. CDR3 length: 17 residues. Germline V gene sequence: CDR1 SGHTA, CDR2 FQGTGA. The CDR3, as DNA: TGTGCCAGCAGCCAGGGACTAGCGGGAGTGAGCACCGGGGAGCTGTTTTTT. It is translated as CASSQGLAGVSTGELFF.

The chain carries TRBV7-8 and TRBJ1-4, with D unclear. The CDR3 sequence is 14 residues long. V lost 4 bases to trimming and J lost 10 bases, with 16 bases between them. From germline, CDR1 is SGHVS and CDR2 FQNEAQ. The chain's CDR3 is CASSSTGVKRKLFF. In DNA, the CDR3 is TGTGCCAGCAGCTCGACCGGGGTAAAGCGAAAACTGTTTTTT.

This sequence joins TRBV7-6 and TRBJ2-7; possible D gene TRBD2, 6 bases. Germline CDR1 is SGHVS and CDR2 is FNYEAQ. This CDR3 region has 13 residues. V dropped 5 bases and J dropped 6 bases, with 14 bases sitting between them. Written as DNA, the CDR3 is TGTGCCAGCAGCCCTTACCAGGGAGGCGAGCAGTACTTC. Its protein product is CASSPYQGGEQYF.

V gene TRBV5-1 combines with J gene TRBJ2-2; TRBD2 matches at 10 bases. The trim removed 0 bases at V and 6 bases at J, leaving 5 bases unmatched. CDR3 length: 16 residues. The germline CDR1 and CDR2 sequences are SGHRS and YFSETQ. CDR3 coding DNA: TGCGCCAGCAGCTTGGGACTAGCGGGCAGTCCCGGGGAGCTGTTTTTT. Amino acids: CASSLGLAGSPGELFF.

Concerning this clone: This same CDR3 is encoded by further DNA sequences in the sample. V gene TRBV19 combines with J gene TRBJ1-1; TRBD1 agrees at 8 bases. V lost 4 bases to trimming and J lost 5 bases; unmatched junction nucleotides: 6. The CDR3 length is 14 residues. CDR1 is LNHDA and CDR2 is SQIVND in the germline V gene (reference sequence). The CDR3 loop is CASSTRDRGTEAFF. CDR3 DNA: TGTGCCAGTAGTACCCGAGACAGGGGAACTGAAGCTTTCTTT.

As concerns this clone: Mismatch with germline at one junction end may stem from a read error. The chain couples TRBV4-1 to TRBJ2-7; D remains unclear. CDR3 length equals 10 residues. CDR1 and CDR2 (germline): MGHRA, YSYEKL. CDR3 loop: CASSPTGQYF. CDR3 DNA: TGTGCCAGCAGCCCCACGGGGCAGTACTTC.

On this clone itself: The sample carries other DNA sequences with the same CDR3. The chain employs TRBV30 and TRBJ2-5, with 7 positions matching TRBD2. Germline V lookup: CDR1 GTSNPN, CDR2 SVGIG (reference sequence). There are 11 residues in the CDR3. V gave up 5 bases and J gave up 4 bases; unmatched junction bases: 1. The CDR3 reads CAWSGGETQYF. CDR3 DNA: TGTGCCTGGTCGGGGGGAGAGACCCAGTACTTC. Full variable domain (remainder filled in from reference TRBV30 and TRBJ2-5): SQTIHQWPATLVQPVGSPLSLECTVEGTSNPNLYWYRQAAGRGLQLLFYSVGIGQISSEVPQNLSASRPQDRQFILSSKKLLLSDSGFYLCAWSGGETQYFGPGTRLLVL.

This clone was counted between two and nine times. The rearrangement links TRBV6-1 to TRBJ2-7, with D perhaps assigned TRBD1 or TRBD2 (5 bases each). Trimming removed 7 bases from V and 3 bases from J, with 16 bases in between. The CDR3 extends over 14 amino acids. Germline loops: CDR1 MNHNS, CDR2 SASEGT. For the CDR3, the DNA is TGTGCCAGCAACGGGGCGGACTTTTACTACGAGCAGTACTTC. Translating gives CASNGADFYYEQYF.

J is TRBJ2-1 and V is TRBV7-3; 15 nucleotides align to TRBD2. The CDR3 loop spans 16 amino acids. V shed 10 bases, J shed 2 bases, and the junction held 6 bases outside the gene matches. CDR1 SGHTA and CDR2 FQGTGA come from the germline V gene. Here the CDR3 DNA reads TGTGCCACCCGGACTAGCGGGAGGGACCCCTACAATGAGCAGTTCTTC. The encoded protein is CATRTSGRDPYNEQFF.

The chain carries TRBV6-1 and TRBJ2-5; 8 bases line up with TRBD1. CDR3 size: 15 residues. The germline V gene has CDR1 MNHNS and CDR2 SASEGT. J gave up 5 bases and V 1 base, and 6 bases lay outside the gene matches. The CDR3: CASSEEAGGWETQYF. CDR3 in DNA: TGTGCCAGCAGTGAAGAGGCAGGGGGCTGGGAGACCCAGTACTTC.

The rearrangement joins TRBV18 to TRBJ2-7; TRBD1 matches at 8 bases. From germline, CDR1 is KGHSH and CDR2 LQKENI. The CDR3 extends over 14 amino acids. V shed 5 bases and J 2 bases; nucleotides not matched to a gene: 5. The CDR3 loop reads CASSTRQGTYEQYF. As DNA, the CDR3 is TGTGCCAGCTCAACAAGACAGGGGACCTACGAGCAGTACTTC.

The V and J genes are TRBV10-3 and TRBJ2-7; 9 positions agree with TRBD2. There are 16 residues in the CDR3. V dropped 10 bases and J dropped 3; count of bases not matched to a gene: 16. Germline CDR1 and CDR2: ENHRY and SYGVKD. CDR3 protein: CATKSNSGRNVYEQYF. CDR3 nucleotides: TGTGCCACCAAGAGTAATAGCGGGAGAAATGTCTACGAGCAGTACTTC.

The chain employs TRBV7-2 and TRBJ2-2; tentatively, D is TRBD2 (5 bases). The CDR3 spans 15 residues. The germline gives CDR1 SGHTA, CDR2 FQGNSA. V shed 3 bases and J shed 4 bases, with 12 bases lying between them. The CDR3 sequence is CASSLRGIRTGELFF. The DNA of the CDR3 is TGTGCCAGCAGCTTGCGAGGGATTCGCACCGGGGAGCTGTTTTTT.

This clone was detected a few times. The chain uses TRBV10-3 and TRBJ2-5; D is unclear. The J call may not be correct, given that the DNA end is closer to TRBJ2-7. The germline gives CDR1 ENHRY, CDR2 SYGVKD. This CDR3 spans 14 amino acids. CDR3 in amino acids: CAISDWALPLEQYF. As DNA, the CDR3 is TGTGCCATCAGTGATTGGGCCCTACCTCTCGAGCAGTACTTC.

On this clone itself: Other nucleotide sequences in the sample specify the same CDR3. This chain connects TRBV28 to TRBJ2-7; D possibly corresponds to TRBD2 (6 bases). The V end lost 6 bases, the J end lost 4 bases, and 13 bases lay between the germline ends. The CDR3 runs to 13 residues. CDR1 and CDR2 from the germline V gene are MDHEN and SYDVKM. The CDR3 loop reads CASSPPGTYEQYF. In DNA form, the CDR3 reads TGTGCCAGCAGCCCCCCCGGGACTTACGAGCAGTACTTC.

This clone was seen at least ten times. This chain uses TRBV15 with TRBJ2-7; D might be TRBD2 (5 bases). Germline CDR1 and CDR2: LNHNV and YYDKDF (reference sequence). The CDR3 is 15 amino acids. V lost 0 bases to trimming and J lost 6 bases, with 15 bases between them. CDR3 in amino acids: CATSRDRGLAGEQYF. CDR3 sequence (DNA): TGTGCCACCAGCAGAGATCGAGGGCTAGCAGGCGAGCAGTACTTC.

This clone was counted a few times. The chain recombines TRBV7-2 with TRBJ2-7; D tentatively reads TRBD1 or TRBD2 (5 bases each). V shed 5 bases and J shed 7 bases, with 21 bases lying between them. This CDR3 has 15 amino acids. Per the germline V gene, CDR1 is SGHTA and CDR2 is FQGNSA. CDR3 bases: TGTGCCAGCAGCCCGGGGACGGACGGGGCGTGGGAGCAGTACTTC. It codes for CASSPGTDGAWEQYF.

This clone was seen at least ten times. The rearrangement joins TRBV10-3 to TRBJ1-3, with D maybe TRBD1 (5 bases). V lost 8 bases to trimming and J lost 2 bases, with 10 bases between them. Germline CDR1 is ENHRY and CDR2 is SYGVKD. The CDR3 has 13 residues. The CDR3 loop is CAIGDGTGNTIYF. In DNA form, the CDR3 reads TGTGCCATCGGGGACGGGACTGGAAACACCATATATTTT.

The chain links TRBV29-1 to TRBJ2-3; TRBD2 aligns across 16 bases. V lost 0 bases to trimming and J lost 0 bases; unmatched junction nucleotides: 9. The CDR3 extends over 20 amino acids. Germline loops: CDR1 SQVTM, CDR2 ANQGSEA. For the CDR3, the DNA is TGCAGCGTTGAAGACCGCGGGACTAGCGGGAGGGCCGACAGCACAGATACGCAGTATTTT. The encoded protein is CSVEDRGTSGRADSTDTQYF.

The chain employs TRBV27 and TRBJ2-3; 13 bases agree with TRBD2. The germline CDR1 and CDR2 sequences are MNHEY and SMNVEV (reference sequence). The CDR3 is 16 amino acids. Trimming cost V 2 bases and J 6 bases; bases outside gene matches: 5. DNA for the CDR3: TGTGCCAGCAGTTTAGGGACTAGCGGGATTAGGGATACGCAGTATTTT. Encoded protein: CASSLGTSGIRDTQYF.

V usage is TRBV28 and J usage is TRBJ2-5, with TRBD2 identical over 10 bases. The length of the CDR3 is 13 residues. V lost 9 bases and J lost 1; bases outside the gene matches: 2. The germline gives CDR1 MDHEN, CDR2 SYDVKM. CDR3 nucleotide sequence: TGTGCCAGTAGCGGGAGGACCCAAGAGACCCAGTACTTC. Its protein product is CASSGRTQETQYF.

Notes on this clone: Other nucleotide sequences from this sample produce the same CDR3. The chain is built from TRBV18 and TRBJ1-2; a possible D gene is TRBD1 (6 bases). This CDR3 has 15 amino acids. With 2 bases removed from V and 3 bases from J, the gap between germline ends came to 13 bases. Per germline, CDR1 KGHSH and CDR2 LQKENI. The CDR3 protein is CASSPSTGLDYGYTF. As DNA, the CDR3 is TGTGCCAGCTCACCATCTACAGGGTTGGACTATGGCTACACCTTC.

This chain uses TRBV27 with TRBJ1-2; 9 bases align to TRBD1. The germline CDR1 and CDR2 sequences are MNHEY and SMNVEV (reference sequence). Unmatched junction bases numbered 9, after V lost 4 bases and J lost 0 bases. The CDR3 is 17 residues long. Written as DNA, the CDR3 is TGTGCCAGCAGTTCGTCGGACAGGGGTAGAGCTAACTATGGCTACACCTTC. Its translation: CASSSSDRGRANYGYTF.